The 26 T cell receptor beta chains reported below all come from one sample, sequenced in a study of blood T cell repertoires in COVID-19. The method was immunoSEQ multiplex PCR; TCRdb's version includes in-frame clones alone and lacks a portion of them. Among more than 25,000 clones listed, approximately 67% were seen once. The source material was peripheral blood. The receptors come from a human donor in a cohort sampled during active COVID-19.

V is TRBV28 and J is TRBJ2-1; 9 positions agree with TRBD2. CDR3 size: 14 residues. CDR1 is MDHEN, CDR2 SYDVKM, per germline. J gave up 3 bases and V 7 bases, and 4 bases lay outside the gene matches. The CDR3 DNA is TGTGCCAGCATAGGACTAGCGAACTACAATGAGCAGTTCTTC. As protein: CASIGLANYNEQFF.

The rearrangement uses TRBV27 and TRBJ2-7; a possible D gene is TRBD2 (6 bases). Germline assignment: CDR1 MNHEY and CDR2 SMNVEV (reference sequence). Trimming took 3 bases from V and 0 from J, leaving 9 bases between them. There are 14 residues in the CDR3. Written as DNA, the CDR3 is TGTGCCAGCAGTTTTACGGGAGCCTCCTACGAGCAGTACTTC. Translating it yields CASSFTGASYEQYF.

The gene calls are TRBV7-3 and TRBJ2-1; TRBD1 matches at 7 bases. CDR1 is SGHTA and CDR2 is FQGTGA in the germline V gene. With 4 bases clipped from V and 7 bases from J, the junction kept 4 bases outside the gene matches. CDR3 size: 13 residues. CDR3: CASSSYRGNEQFF. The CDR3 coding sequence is TGTGCCAGCAGCTCGTACAGGGGTAATGAGCAGTTCTTC.

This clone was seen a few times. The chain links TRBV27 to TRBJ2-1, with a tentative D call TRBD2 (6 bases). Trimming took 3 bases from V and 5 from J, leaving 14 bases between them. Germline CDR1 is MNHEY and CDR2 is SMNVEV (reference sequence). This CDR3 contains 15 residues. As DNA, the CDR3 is TGTGCCAGCAGTTTGCGGGAAGACTGGAACAATGAGCAGTTCTTC. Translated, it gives CASSLREDWNNEQFF.

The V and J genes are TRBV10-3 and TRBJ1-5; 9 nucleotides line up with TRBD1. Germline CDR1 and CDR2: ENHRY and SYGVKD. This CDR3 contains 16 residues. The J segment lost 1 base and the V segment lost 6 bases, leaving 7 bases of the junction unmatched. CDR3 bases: TGTGCCATCAGCCACACAGGGGGCGCAAGCAATCAGCCCCAGCATTTT. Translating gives CAISHTGGASNQPQHF.

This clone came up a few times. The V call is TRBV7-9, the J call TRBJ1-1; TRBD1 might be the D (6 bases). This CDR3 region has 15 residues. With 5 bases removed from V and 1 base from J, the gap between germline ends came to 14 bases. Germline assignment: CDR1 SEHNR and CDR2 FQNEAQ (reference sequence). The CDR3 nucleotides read TGTGCCAGCAGCGCCCGGACGGGACAGAACACTGAAGCTTTCTTT. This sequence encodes CASSARTGQNTEAFF. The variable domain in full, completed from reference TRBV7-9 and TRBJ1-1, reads DTGVSQNPRHKITKRGQNVTFRCDPISEHNRLYWYRQTLGQGPEFLTYFQNEAQLEKSRLLSDRFSAERPKGSFSTLEIQRTEQGDSAMYLCASSARTGQNTEAFFGQGTRLTVV.

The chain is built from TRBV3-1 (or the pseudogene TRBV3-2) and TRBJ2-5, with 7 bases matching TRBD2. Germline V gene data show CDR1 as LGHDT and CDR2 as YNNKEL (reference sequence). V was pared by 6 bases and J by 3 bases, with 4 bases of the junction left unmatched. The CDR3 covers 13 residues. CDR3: CASRQRGEETQYF. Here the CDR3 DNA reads TGTGCCAGCAGACAACGGGGGGAAGAGACCCAGTACTTC.

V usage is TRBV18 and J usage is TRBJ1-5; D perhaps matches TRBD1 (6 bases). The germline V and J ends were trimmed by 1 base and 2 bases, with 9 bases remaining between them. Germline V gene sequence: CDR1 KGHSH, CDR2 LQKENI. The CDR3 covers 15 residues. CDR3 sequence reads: CASSPRAGGNQPQHF. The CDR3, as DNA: TGTGCCAGCTCACCACGGGCAGGGGGCAATCAGCCCCAGCATTTT.

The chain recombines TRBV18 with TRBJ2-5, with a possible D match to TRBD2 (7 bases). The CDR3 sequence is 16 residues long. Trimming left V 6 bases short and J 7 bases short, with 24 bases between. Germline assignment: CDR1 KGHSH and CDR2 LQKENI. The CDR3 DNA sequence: TGTGCCAGCTCCTCCTTAGGGCGGGGGCCGGAGAGGACCCAGTACTTC. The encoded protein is CASSSLGRGPERTQYF.

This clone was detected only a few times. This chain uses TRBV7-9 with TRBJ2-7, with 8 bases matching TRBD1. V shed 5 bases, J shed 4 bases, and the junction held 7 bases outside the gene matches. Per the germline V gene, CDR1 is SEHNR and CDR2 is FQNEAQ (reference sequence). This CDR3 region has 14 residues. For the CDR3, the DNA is TGTGCCAGCAGCCCAGGGGGCTCCGTGTACGAGCAGTACTTC. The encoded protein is CASSPGGSVYEQYF.

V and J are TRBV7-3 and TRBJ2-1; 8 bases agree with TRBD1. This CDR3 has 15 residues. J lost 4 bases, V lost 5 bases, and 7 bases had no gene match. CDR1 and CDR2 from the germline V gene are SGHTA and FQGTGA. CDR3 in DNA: TGTGCCAGCAGCCCCGGGACAGGAGAATACAATGAGCAGTTCTTC. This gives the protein CASSPGTGEYNEQFF.

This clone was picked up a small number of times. CDR3 sequence (DNA): TGTGCCAGCAGTGTATCGAGCGGGAGAGGTGAGACCCAGTACTTC. Protein: CASSVSSGRGETQYF. V is TRBV2 and J is TRBJ2-5, with 8 bases matching TRBD2. CDR1 is SNHLY and CDR2 is FYNNEI in the germline V gene. The CDR3 spans 15 residues. V shed 4 bases, J shed 5 bases, and the junction held 9 bases outside the gene matches.

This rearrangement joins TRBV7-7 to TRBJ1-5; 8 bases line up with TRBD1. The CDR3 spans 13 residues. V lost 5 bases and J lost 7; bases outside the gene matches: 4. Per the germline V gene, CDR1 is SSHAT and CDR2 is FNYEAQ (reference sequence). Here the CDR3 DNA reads TGTGCCAGCAGCCAAGGACAGGGCCAGCCCCAGCATTTT. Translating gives CASSQGQGQPQHF. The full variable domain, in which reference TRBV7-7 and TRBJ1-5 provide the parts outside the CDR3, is GAGVSQSPRYKVTKRGQDVTLRCDPISSHATLYWYQQALGQGPEFLTYFNYEAQPDKSGLPSDRFSAERPEGSISTLTIQRTEQRDSAMYRCASSQGQGQPQHFGDGTRLSIL.

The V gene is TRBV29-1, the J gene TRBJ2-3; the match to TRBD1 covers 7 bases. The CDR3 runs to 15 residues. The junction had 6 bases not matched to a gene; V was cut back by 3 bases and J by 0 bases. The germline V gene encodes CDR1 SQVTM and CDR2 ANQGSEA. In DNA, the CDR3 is TGCAGCGTTGAGGGGGACAGCACTAGCACAGATACGCAGTATTTT. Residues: CSVEGDSTSTDTQYF.

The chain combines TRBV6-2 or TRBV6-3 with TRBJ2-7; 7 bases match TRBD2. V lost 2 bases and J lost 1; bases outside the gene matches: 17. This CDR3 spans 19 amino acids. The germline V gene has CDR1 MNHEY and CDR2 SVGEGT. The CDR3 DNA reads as TGTGCCAGCAGTTACCCGCCGGGAGGTCTAGCCCTCAGGTCCTACGAGCAGTACTTC. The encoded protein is CASSYPPGGLALRSYEQYF.

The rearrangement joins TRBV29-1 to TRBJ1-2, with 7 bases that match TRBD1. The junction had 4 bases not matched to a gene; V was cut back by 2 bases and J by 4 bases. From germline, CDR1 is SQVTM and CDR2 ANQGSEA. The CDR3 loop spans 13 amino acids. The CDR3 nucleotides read TGCAGCGTTGAAACAGGGGCTATCTATGGCTACACCTTC. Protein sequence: CSVETGAIYGYTF. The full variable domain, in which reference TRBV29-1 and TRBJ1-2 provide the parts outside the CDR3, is SAVISQKPSRDICQRGTSLTIQCQVDSQVTMMFWYRQQPGQSLTLIATANQGSEATYESGFVIDKFPISRPNLTFSTLTVSNMSPEDSSIYLCSVETGAIYGYTFGSGTRLTVV.

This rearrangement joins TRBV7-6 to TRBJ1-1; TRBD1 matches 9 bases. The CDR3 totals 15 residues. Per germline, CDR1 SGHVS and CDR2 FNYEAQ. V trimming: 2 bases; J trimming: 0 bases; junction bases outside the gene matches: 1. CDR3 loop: CASSLTGGVNTEAFF. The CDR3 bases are TGTGCCAGCAGCTTAACAGGGGGCGTGAACACTGAAGCTTTCTTT. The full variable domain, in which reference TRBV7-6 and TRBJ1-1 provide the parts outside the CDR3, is GAGVSQSPRYKVTKRGQDVALRCDPISGHVSLYWYRQALGQGPEFLTYFNYEAQQDKSGLPNDRFSAERPEGSISTLTIQRTEQRDSAMYRCASSLTGGVNTEAFFGQGTRLTVV.

CDR3 DNA sequence: TGCGCCAGCAGCCAAGATCTTGTCACAGGGGAAGCTTTCTTT. Its translation: CASSQDLVTGEAFF. The V and J genes are TRBV4-3 and TRBJ1-1; possibly TRBD1 for D (6 bases). This CDR3 spans 14 amino acids. V lost 0 bases, J lost 8 bases, and 13 bases lay in between. Germline lookup yields CDR1 LGHNA and CDR2 YSLEER.

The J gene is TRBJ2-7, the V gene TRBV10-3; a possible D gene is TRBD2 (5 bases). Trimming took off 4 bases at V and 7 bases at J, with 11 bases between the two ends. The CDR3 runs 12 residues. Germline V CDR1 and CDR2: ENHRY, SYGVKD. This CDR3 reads CAISGAGNEQYF. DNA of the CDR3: TGTGCCATCAGTGGGGCCGGGAATGAGCAGTACTTC.

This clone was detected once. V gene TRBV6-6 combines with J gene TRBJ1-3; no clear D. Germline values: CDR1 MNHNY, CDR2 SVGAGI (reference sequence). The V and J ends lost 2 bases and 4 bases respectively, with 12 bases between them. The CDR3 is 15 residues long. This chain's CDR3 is CASSYLPRGGNTIYF. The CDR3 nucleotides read TGTGCCAGCAGTTACCTTCCCCGAGGAGGAAACACCATATATTTT.

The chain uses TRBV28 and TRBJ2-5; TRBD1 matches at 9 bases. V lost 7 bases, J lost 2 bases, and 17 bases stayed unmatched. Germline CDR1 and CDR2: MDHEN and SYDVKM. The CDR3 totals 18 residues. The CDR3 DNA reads TGTGCCAGCACCTCCCCAGCTCGGGACAGGGCGTCTCAAGAGACCCAGTACTTC. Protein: CASTSPARDRASQETQYF.

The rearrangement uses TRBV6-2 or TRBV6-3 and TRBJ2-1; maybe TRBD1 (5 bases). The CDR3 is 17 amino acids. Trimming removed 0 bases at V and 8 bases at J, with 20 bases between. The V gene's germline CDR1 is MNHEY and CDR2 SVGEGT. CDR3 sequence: CASSYSSPGLSRHEQFF. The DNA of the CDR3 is TGTGCCAGCAGTTACTCGTCCCCAGGGCTCTCGCGGCATGAGCAGTTCTTC.

The CDR3 reads CASSLLFDNEQFF. The CDR3 DNA reads TGTGCCAGCAGTTTATTATTCGACAATGAGCAGTTCTTC. The chain employs TRBV28 and TRBJ2-1; unclear D gene. This CDR3 is 13 amino acids long. The V end lost 1 base, the J end lost 5 bases, and 6 bases lay between the germline ends. Germline CDR1 and CDR2: MDHEN and SYDVKM. Full variable domain (outside the CDR3, taken from reference TRBV28 and TRBJ2-1): DVKVTQSSRYLVKRTGEKVFLECVQDMDHENMFWYRQDPGLGLRLIYFSYDVKMKEKGDIPEGYSVSREKKERFSLILESASTNQTSMYLCASSLLFDNEQFFGPGTRLTVL.

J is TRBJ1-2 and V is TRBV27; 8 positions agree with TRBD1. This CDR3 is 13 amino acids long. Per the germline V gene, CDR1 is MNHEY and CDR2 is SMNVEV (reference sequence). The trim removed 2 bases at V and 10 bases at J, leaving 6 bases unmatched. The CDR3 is CASSLGQGLSYTF. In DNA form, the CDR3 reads TGTGCCAGCAGTTTAGGACAGGGTTTGTCCTACACCTTC.

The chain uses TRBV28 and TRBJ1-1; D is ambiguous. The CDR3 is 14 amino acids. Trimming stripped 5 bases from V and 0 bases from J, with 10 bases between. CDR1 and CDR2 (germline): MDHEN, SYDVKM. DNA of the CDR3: TGTGCCAGCAGTAAAACGGTAATGAACACTGAAGCTTTCTTT. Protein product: CASSKTVMNTEAFF. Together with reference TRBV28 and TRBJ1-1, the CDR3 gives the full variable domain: DVKVTQSSRYLVKRTGEKVFLECVQDMDHENMFWYRQDPGLGLRLIYFSYDVKMKEKGDIPEGYSVSREKKERFSLILESASTNQTSMYLCASSKTVMNTEAFFGQGTRLTVV.

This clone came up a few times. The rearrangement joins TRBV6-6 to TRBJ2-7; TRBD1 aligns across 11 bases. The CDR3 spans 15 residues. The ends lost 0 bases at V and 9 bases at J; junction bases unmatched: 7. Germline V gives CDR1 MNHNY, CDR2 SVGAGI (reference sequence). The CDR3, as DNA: TGTGCCAGCAGTTACTCGAGGGACAGGGGGTTGATGCAGTACTTC. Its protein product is CASSYSRDRGLMQYF.